The 21 T cell receptor beta chains below were found in one sample sequenced in a study of monozygotic twins with cystic fibrosis. Libraries were prepared by immunoSEQ multiplex PCR; TCRdb keeps only in-frame clonotypes and omits some of them. The sample carries tens of thousands of clones, 80% to 95% recorded once. Sequencing used blood. The receptors here all came from a boy younger than 10 with cystic fibrosis.

V usage is TRBV4-1 and J usage is TRBJ1-4; the D is unclear. CDR3 length: 15 residues. With 4 bases removed from V and 5 bases from J, the gap between germline ends came to 14 bases. Germline lookup yields CDR1 MGHRA and CDR2 YSYEKL. CDR3 amino acids: CASSPLGDTNEKLFF. The DNA of the CDR3 is TGCGCCAGCAGCCCCCTTGGGGATACGAATGAAAAACTGTTTTTT.

The chain recombines TRBV7-3 with TRBJ2-3; TRBD1 matches at 10 bases. Per germline, CDR1 SGHTA and CDR2 FQGTGA. This CDR3 region has 15 residues. Trimming at V came to 6 bases and at J to 6 bases, leaving 9 bases not matched to a gene. This CDR3 is CASSPGQGEVDTQYF. As DNA, the CDR3 is TGTGCCAGCAGTCCCGGACAGGGGGAGGTGGATACGCAGTATTTT.

The chain uses TRBV29-1 and TRBJ1-2, with D possibly TRBD1 on 5 matching bases. Looked up from germline, CDR1 is SQVTM and CDR2 is ANQGSEA. The length of the CDR3 is 14 residues. Trimming removed 1 base at V and 4 bases at J, with 13 bases between. This CDR3 is CSVEGRGVGYGYTF. The CDR3 DNA is TGCAGCGTTGAAGGGCGGGGGGTTGGCTATGGCTACACCTTC.

This clone is a singleton in its sample. The chain links TRBV7-9 to TRBJ1-5; D is undetermined. Between the trimmed V and J ends, which lost 1 base and 3 bases, there was a span of 10 bases. In germline, CDR1 is SEHNR, CDR2 FQNEAQ (reference sequence). This CDR3 region has 15 residues. This CDR3 reads CASSLGLSVNQPQHF. In DNA, the CDR3 is TGTGCCAGCAGCTTAGGTTTGAGCGTCAATCAGCCCCAGCATTTT.

As to this clone: At one of its ends the junction is not consistent with the germline gene, which may arise from a read error. The V and J genes are TRBV13 and TRBJ2-7; 7 bases align to TRBD2. Looked up from germline, CDR1 is PRHDT and CDR2 is FYEKMQ (reference sequence). This CDR3 is 14 amino acids long. This chain's CDR3 is CASSLGTSSHEQYF. CDR3 in DNA: TGTGCCAGCAGCTTAGGGACTAGCTCCCACGAGCAGTACTTC.

This clone is a singleton in its sample. The V gene is TRBV14, the J gene TRBJ2-4; D gene unclear. Germline V CDR1 and CDR2: SGHDN, FVKESK. There are 14 residues in the CDR3. V lost 3 bases, J lost 8 bases, and 14 bases lay in between. CDR3 sequence reads: CASSHWERGDIQYF. The CDR3 DNA sequence: TGTGCCAGCAGCCACTGGGAACGCGGAGACATTCAGTACTTC.

The chain links TRBV6-5 to TRBJ1-2; TRBD1 matches at 7 bases. This CDR3 contains 14 residues. CDR1 and CDR2 from the germline V gene are MNHEY and SVGAGI. The junction had 5 bases not matched to a gene; V was cut back by 5 bases and J by 2 bases. The CDR3 region is CASSGAGGNYGYTF. The CDR3 nucleotides are TGTGCCAGCAGTGGGGCAGGGGGAAACTATGGCTACACCTTC.

The chain links TRBV2 to TRBJ1-1, with D maybe TRBD1 (5 bases). Germline V gives CDR1 SNHLY, CDR2 FYNNEI. The V gene lost 10 bases and the J gene lost 0 bases, with 12 bases spanning the gap. This CDR3 contains 13 residues. CDR3 amino acids: CATQGLMNTEAFF. CDR3 nucleotide sequence: TGTGCCACCCAGGGACTTATGAACACTGAAGCTTTCTTT.

The chain recombines TRBV9 with TRBJ2-3, with TRBD2 matching 16 bases. After removal of 2 bases from V and 3 bases from J, the junction contained 6 bases not matched to a gene. Per germline, CDR1 SGDLS and CDR2 YYNGEE. There are 18 residues in the CDR3. The DNA for the CDR3 is TGTGCCAGCAGCGTGGGGACTAGCGGGAGGGTAAGAACAGATACGCAGTATTTT. Translating gives CASSVGTSGRVRTDTQYF. Combining the CDR3 with reference TRBV9 and TRBJ2-3 gives the whole variable domain DSGVTQTPKHLITATGQRVTLRCSPRSGDLSVYWYQQSLDQGLQFLIQYYNGEERAKGNILERFSAQQFPDLHSELNLSSLELGDSALYFCASSVGTSGRVRTDTQYFGPGTRLTVL.

The rearrangement uses TRBV6-5 and TRBJ2-7; maybe TRBD1 (6 bases). V lost 7 bases, J lost 4 bases, and 17 bases lay in between. The CDR3 extends over 14 amino acids. Germline V gives CDR1 MNHEY, CDR2 SVGAGI. CDR3 nucleotides: TGTGCCAGCAACAGACAGGACCCACCTTACGAGCAGTACTTC. This encodes CASNRQDPPYEQYF.

The rearrangement links TRBV5-6 to TRBJ1-2, with 9 bases matching TRBD1. V lost 3 bases to trimming and J lost 3 bases; unmatched junction nucleotides: 12. The CDR3 is 17 residues long. Germline assignment: CDR1 SGHDT and CDR2 YYEEEE. This chain's CDR3 is CASSSVGLWTGDYGYTF. DNA for the CDR3: TGTGCCAGCAGCTCAGTAGGACTCTGGACAGGGGACTATGGCTACACCTTC.

The CDR3 is CAINAGPDYEQYF. The CDR3 DNA reads TGTGCCATAAACGCGGGACCCGACTACGAGCAGTACTTC. J is TRBJ2-7 and V is TRBV2; TRBD2 might be the D (6 bases). This CDR3 is built from 13 residues. V lost 10 bases, J lost 3 bases, and 16 bases lay in between. Germline CDR1 is SNHLY and CDR2 is FYNNEI.

CDR3 DNA sequence: TGTGCCAGCAGTGTTTACAGGGATGGCTACACCTTC. The encoded protein is CASSVYRDGYTF. The chain uses TRBV2 and TRBJ1-2; D might be TRBD1 (6 bases). V was shortened by 4 bases and J by 6 bases, with 9 bases between the two germline ends. CDR1 SNHLY and CDR2 FYNNEI come from the germline V gene. This CDR3 region has 12 residues.

The CDR3 sequence is CASSIGQGKSYEQYF. CDR3 bases: TGTGCCAGTAGTATTGGACAGGGGAAGTCCTACGAGCAGTACTTC. This chain joins TRBV19 and TRBJ2-7; 9 bases are shared with TRBD1. The J segment lost 1 base and the V segment lost 3 bases, leaving 4 bases of the junction unmatched. The germline V gene encodes CDR1 LNHDA and CDR2 SQIVND (reference sequence). The CDR3 runs 15 residues.

The chain is built from TRBV5-5 and TRBJ2-2; D may be TRBD1 (6 bases). The CDR3 is 14 amino acids. V was cut by 6 bases and J by 0 bases, with 9 bases left in between. Germline V gene data show CDR1 as SGHKS and CDR2 as YYEKEE (reference sequence). The CDR3 DNA is TGTGCCAGCACTCGGACAGCGAACACCGGGGAGCTGTTTTTT. Amino acid sequence: CASTRTANTGELFF. Combining the CDR3 with reference TRBV5-5 and TRBJ2-2 gives the whole variable domain DAGVTQSPTHLIKTRGQQVTLRCSPISGHKSVSWYQQVLGQGPQFIFQYYEKEERGRGNFPDRFSARQFPNYSSELNVNALLLGDSALYLCASTRTANTGELFFGEGSRLTVL.

The chain joins TRBV9 to TRBJ2-3, with 9 bases lining up with TRBD1. J lost 4 bases, V lost 0 bases, and 9 bases had no gene match. CDR1 SGDLS and CDR2 YYNGEE come from the germline V gene. The CDR3 totals 17 residues. The CDR3 nucleotides read TGTGCCAGCAGCGTAGAGGGACAGGGTAGTTGGGCAGATACGCAGTATTTT. As protein: CASSVEGQGSWADTQYF.

This chain joins TRBV27 and TRBJ2-7; D remains ambiguous. CDR1 and CDR2 (germline): MNHEY, SMNVEV (reference sequence). V dropped 5 bases and J dropped 6 bases, with 17 bases sitting between them. The CDR3 spans 14 residues. CDR3 amino acids: CASSPVAVSFEQYF. CDR3 nucleotides: TGTGCCAGCAGTCCAGTCGCGGTCAGCTTCGAGCAGTACTTC.

The genes are TRBV6-5 and TRBJ2-3; the D gene is possibly TRBD2 (6 bases). The germline V gene has CDR1 MNHEY and CDR2 SVGAGI. CDR3 length: 14 amino acids. Trimming cost V 0 bases and J 4 bases, with 8 bases left between them. The CDR3 loop is CASSYSRESDTQYF. CDR3 DNA sequence: TGTGCCAGCAGTTACTCTCGGGAGTCAGATACGCAGTATTTT.

About this clone: The identical CDR3 is also encoded by other nucleotide sequences in the sample. This chain connects TRBV27 to TRBJ1-5, with a possible D match to TRBD1 (5 bases). The CDR3 runs 13 residues. Trimming stripped 6 bases from V and 6 bases from J, with 12 bases between. CDR1 and CDR2 (germline): MNHEY, SMNVEV (reference sequence). CDR3 bases: TGTGCCAGCAGCTCGAGGGGAGGTCAGCCCCAGCATTTT. Amino acid sequence: CASSSRGGQPQHF.

This clone has just a few counts. The chain's CDR3 is CASSLGEARTEAFF. Here the CDR3 DNA reads TGTGCCAGCAGCTTAGGGGAAGCTCGCACTGAAGCTTTCTTT. The rearrangement links TRBV7-9 to TRBJ1-1; D gene unclear. In germline, CDR1 is SEHNR, CDR2 FQNEAQ (reference sequence). This CDR3 region has 14 residues. The V gene lost 1 base and the J gene lost 4 bases, with 10 bases spanning the gap.

This chain uses TRBV4-3 with TRBJ2-1; 9 bases align to TRBD2. The J segment lost 9 bases and the V segment lost 4 bases, leaving 10 bases of the junction unmatched. The germline V gene has CDR1 LGHNA and CDR2 YSLEER. The CDR3 sequence is 15 residues long. For the CDR3, the DNA is TGCGCCAGCAGCCCGATGGCGGGGGGGCCTAGTGAGCAGTTCTTC. Translated: CASSPMAGGPSEQFF.